This TCR beta chain was recorded in a study of blood T cell repertoires in COVID-19. Looking at the study overall: Acute-phase and convalescent COVID-19 samples originated in the United States, Italy and Spain. Nucleic acid was either cDNA or gDNA, and it came from T cells, B-cell-depleted T cells, or PBMCs.

In the authors' workflow: Reference gene primer amplification gave nucleated cell count estimates. Some clones are missing from TCRdb's copy, which holds only in-frame ones; the method was immunoSEQ multiplex PCR. V and J calls plus clone size are reproduced from that table; the DNA served to infer D and trimming. The top ten clones hold around 2.9% of a sample with 200,000 to 250,000 clones, more than 75% of them seen once. V dropped 4 bases and J dropped 7 bases, with 11 bases sitting between them. The CDR3 has 13 amino acids. The germline gives CDR1 MRHNA, CDR2 SNTAGT. This rearrangement joins TRBV6-4 to TRBJ1-5; D is possibly TRBD1 (5 bases). Sequences were obtained from peripheral blood. The TCR comes from a man aged 50-59 years who had recovered from COVID-19. The CDR3 here is CASSAGSGQPQHF. CDR3 sequence (DNA): TGTGCCAGCAGTGCAGGGTCGGGCCAGCCCCAGCATTTT.